The present T cell receptor beta chain was sequenced within a study of T cell changes during pregnancy in multiple sclerosis. V gave up 1 base and J gave up 6 bases, with 11 bases separating them. In germline, CDR1 is SGHAT, CDR2 FQNNGV. This CDR3 is 14 amino acids long. Using immunoSEQ multiplex PCR, the repertoire was profiled, and TCRdb retains in-frame clones only, with some absent. The sample records some 55,000 clones, around nine tenths being singletons. The genes are TRBV11-2 and TRBJ2-3; no definite D call. Sequencing was carried out using peripheral blood from another person, used as feeder cells. The clonotype originates from a human donor whose cells served as feeder cells for cultures in a pregnancy study. For the CDR3, the DNA is TGTGCCAGCAGCTTAGTGTCCCTGTTGGATACGCAGTATTTT. This gives the protein CASSLVSLLDTQYF.